The sequence of this TCR beta chain was determined in a study of blood T cell repertoires in COVID-19. Across the whole study: PBMCs, B-cell-depleted T cells, or T cells were the source of the cDNA or gDNA that made up the material.

In the study's own analysis: Amplification of reference gene primers provided the estimated nucleated cell counts. The table came from immunoSEQ multiplex PCR; TCRdb's copy has only in-frame clones and leaves some out. The V and J calls and clone size were taken over from that table, and D and trimming were inferred from the DNA. The data hold more than 250,000 clones, with around 87% observed a single time. Participants, roughly 18 to 100 years old, spanned approximately 26 US areas. Donors were grouped by their self-reported clinical history. This CDR3 has 14 amino acids. Trimming cost V 8 bases and J 3 bases, with 15 bases left between them. The germline V gene has CDR1 SNHLY and CDR2 FYNNEI.

The chain employs TRBV2 and TRBJ2-3, with D perhaps TRBD1 (5 bases). The clonotype comes from a woman aged 25 to 39 who had recovered from COVID-19. The specimen sequenced was PBMCs or T cells enriched from blood (not recorded which). CDR3 in amino acids: CASFGRVVTDTQYF. Written as DNA, the CDR3 is TGTGCCAGCTTCGGCAGGGTCGTTACAGATACGCAGTATTTT.